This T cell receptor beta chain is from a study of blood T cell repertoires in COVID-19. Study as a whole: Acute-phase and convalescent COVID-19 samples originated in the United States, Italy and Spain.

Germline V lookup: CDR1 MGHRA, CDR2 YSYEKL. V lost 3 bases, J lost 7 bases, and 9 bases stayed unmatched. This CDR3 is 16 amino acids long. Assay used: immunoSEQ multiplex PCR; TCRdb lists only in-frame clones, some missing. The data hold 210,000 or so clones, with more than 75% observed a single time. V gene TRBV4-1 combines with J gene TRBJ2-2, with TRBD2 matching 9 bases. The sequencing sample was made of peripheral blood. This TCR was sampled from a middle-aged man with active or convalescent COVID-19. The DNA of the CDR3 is TGCGCCAGCAGCCAGGAAGGCGGGGGGGTTTTCGGGGAGCTGTTTTTT. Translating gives CASSQEGGGVFGELFF.